A single sample is the source of the 16 T cell receptor beta chains below, sequenced in a study of blood T cell repertoires in COVID-19. Using immunoSEQ multiplex PCR, the repertoire was profiled, and TCRdb retains in-frame clones only, with some absent. The sample shows about 140,000 clones, roughly 77% of them seen only once. Sequences were obtained from peripheral blood. Receptors originate from a man in his sixties with acute or convalescent COVID-19.

A word on this clone: The junction differs from germline at one of its ends, possibly a read error. The genes are TRBV15 and TRBJ1-4; D might be TRBD1 (6 bases). The germline V gene has CDR1 LNHNV and CDR2 YYDKDF (reference sequence). The CDR3 is 12 amino acids. The CDR3 sequence: CATSRDGAGARF. Here the CDR3 DNA reads TGTGCCACCAGCAGAGATGGGGCAGGGGCCCGTTTT.

This chain connects TRBV19 to TRBJ1-5, with D unclear. The CDR3 runs to 12 residues. Germline CDR1 and CDR2: LNHDA and SQIVND (reference sequence). V was trimmed by 3 bases and J by 3 bases, leaving 3 bases between them. DNA of the CDR3: TGTGCCAGTAGTATCTCCAATCAGCCCCAGCATTTT. Translated, it gives CASSISNQPQHF.

The rearrangement joins TRBV18 to TRBJ1-1; D gene unclear. The V end was cut by 8 bases, the J end by 0 bases, with 10 bases between. Germline assignment: CDR1 KGHSH and CDR2 LQKENI. The CDR3 is 13 residues long. The CDR3 nucleotides are TGTGCCAGCCGCGGAGAGTTGAACACTGAAGCTTTCTTT. This translates into CASRGELNTEAFF.

Only one count was recorded for this clone. The gene calls are TRBV24-1 and TRBJ2-3, with D uncertain. CDR1 is KGHDR and CDR2 is SFDVKD in the germline V gene. V was cut by 12 bases and J by 0 bases, with 3 bases left in between. CDR3 length: 10 amino acids. CDR3 coding DNA: TGTGCCTATAGCACAGATACGCAGTATTTT. This codes for CAYSTDTQYF.

The CDR3 DNA follows: TGTGCCAGTAGTCTGACAGGGGGAGGTCAGCCCCAGCATTTT. It is translated as CASSLTGGGQPQHF. V usage is TRBV19 and J usage is TRBJ1-5, with TRBD1 matching over 9 bases. The CDR3 covers 14 residues. V lost 5 bases to trimming and J lost 6 bases; unmatched junction nucleotides: 5. Germline assignment: CDR1 LNHDA and CDR2 SQIVND (reference sequence).

The rearrangement links TRBV10-2 to TRBJ2-5, with 10 bases aligning to TRBD1. After removal of 7 bases from V and 5 bases from J, the junction contained 4 bases not matched to a gene. CDR3 length equals 13 residues. Germline V CDR1 and CDR2: WSHSY, SAAADI. CDR3 region: CASKDRGRETQYF. CDR3 in DNA: TGCGCCAGCAAAGACAGGGGGCGGGAGACCCAGTACTTC.

The chain combines TRBV4-1 with TRBJ2-3; the D gene is possibly TRBD1 (5 bases). Germline V lookup: CDR1 MGHRA, CDR2 YSYEKL. The CDR3 is 18 amino acids. The V end lost 6 bases, the J end lost 3 bases, and 25 bases lay between the germline ends. This CDR3 is CASRPLDTARDTTDTQYF. CDR3 nucleotide sequence: TGCGCCAGCAGGCCCCTAGACACGGCCAGGGATACAACAGATACGCAGTATTTT.

The V call is TRBV6-5, the J call TRBJ2-3, with D uncertain. Germline values: CDR1 MNHEY, CDR2 SVGAGI. CDR3 length: 12 residues. The V and J ends lost 4 bases and 2 bases respectively, with 4 bases between them. The CDR3 loop is CASSSYTDTQYF. For the CDR3, the DNA is TGTGCCAGCAGTTCCTACACAGATACGCAGTATTTT.

The chain joins TRBV11-2 to TRBJ2-7; 11 bases match TRBD1. V lost 0 bases, J lost 3 bases, and 1 base stayed unmatched. The length of the CDR3 is 15 residues. Germline-derived CDR1 and CDR2 are SGHAT and FQNNGV. In DNA, the CDR3 is TGTGCCAGCAGCTTAGATGGGACAGGGGGCTACGAGCAGTACTTC. Encoded protein: CASSLDGTGGYEQYF.

This chain links TRBV12-3 or TRBV12-4 with TRBJ2-4, with a weak D call TRBD2 (7 bases). With 7 bases removed from V and 10 bases from J, the gap between germline ends came to 17 bases. The CDR3 covers 13 residues. CDR3: CASKTRGARIQYF. The CDR3 nucleotides read TGTGCCAGCAAGACTCGGGGGGCGCGGATTCAGTACTTC.

The genes are TRBV7-6 and TRBJ2-3; TRBD2 is a possible D gene (5 bases). Germline V gene data show CDR1 as SGHVS and CDR2 as FNYEAQ. The CDR3 has 15 residues. Trimming removed 6 bases at V and 2 bases at J, with 15 bases between. This CDR3 reads CASSRGQRFTDTQYF. CDR3 coding DNA: TGTGCCAGCAGTCGGGGTCAGCGATTCACAGATACGCAGTATTTT.

The V and J genes are TRBV6-6 and TRBJ1-3; tentatively, D is TRBD1 (6 bases). From germline, CDR1 is MNHNY and CDR2 SVGAGI (reference sequence). This CDR3 has 17 residues. Deletions cut 5 bases from V and 0 bases from J, with 17 bases between. The CDR3, as DNA: TGTGCCAGCAGTCCCCCCCAACAGGGTAGCTCTGGAAACACCATATATTTT. Translated: CASSPPQQGSSGNTIYF.

V usage is TRBV5-4 and J usage is TRBJ2-3; tentatively, D is TRBD1 (6 bases). The germline V gene encodes CDR1 SGHNT and CDR2 YYREEE (reference sequence). The V gene lost 5 bases and the J gene lost 2 bases, with 21 bases spanning the gap. This CDR3 is 17 amino acids long. The chain's CDR3 is CASSLREWAGDTDTQYF. The CDR3 DNA sequence: TGTGCCAGCAGTCTCCGCGAATGGGCAGGGGACACAGATACGCAGTATTTT. Together with reference TRBV5-4 and TRBJ2-3, the CDR3 gives the full variable domain: ETGVTQSPTHLIKTRGQQVTLRCSSQSGHNTVSWYQQALGQGPQFIFQYYREEENGRGNFPPRFSGLQFPNYSSELNVNALELDDSALYLCASSLREWAGDTDTQYFGPGTRLTVL.

The chain recombines TRBV5-6 with TRBJ1-1, with D possibly matching TRBD1 (5 bases). The CDR3 is made up of 14 amino acids. V lost 0 bases and J lost 5, with 11 bases in between. CDR1 SGHDT and CDR2 YYEEEE come from the germline V gene. CDR3 bases: TGTGCCAGCAGCTTGGGAGTCAAGGGGACTGAAGCTTTCTTT. This encodes CASSLGVKGTEAFF.

This chain links TRBV19 with TRBJ2-3; TRBD1 might be the D (5 bases). The ends were cut back, 5 bases at V and 4 bases at J, with 13 bases in the middle. The CDR3 contains 14 residues. The germline V gene encodes CDR1 LNHDA and CDR2 SQIVND (reference sequence). CDR3 DNA: TGTGCCAGTAGTCCCCTTTGGGGCCCAGATACGCAGTATTTT. This gives the protein CASSPLWGPDTQYF.

This sequence joins TRBV6-5 and TRBJ2-7; 9 bases align to TRBD2. The CDR3 sequence is 15 residues long. V lost 0 bases, J lost 6 bases, and 6 bases stayed unmatched. CDR1 MNHEY and CDR2 SVGAGI come from the germline V gene. CDR3: CASSYSRLAGREQYF. The CDR3 DNA reads TGTGCCAGCAGTTACTCGAGGCTAGCGGGACGCGAGCAGTACTTC.